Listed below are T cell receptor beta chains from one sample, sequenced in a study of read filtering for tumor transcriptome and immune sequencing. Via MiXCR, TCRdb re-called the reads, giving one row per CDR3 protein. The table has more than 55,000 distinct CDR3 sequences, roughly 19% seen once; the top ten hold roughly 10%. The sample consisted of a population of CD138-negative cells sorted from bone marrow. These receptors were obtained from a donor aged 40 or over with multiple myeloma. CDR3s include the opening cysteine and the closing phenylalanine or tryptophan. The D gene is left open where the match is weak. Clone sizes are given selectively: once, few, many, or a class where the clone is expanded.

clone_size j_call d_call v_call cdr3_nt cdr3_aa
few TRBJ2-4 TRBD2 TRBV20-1 TGCAGTGCTCAACAGCCGGGACTAAAAGCCAAAAACATTCAGTACTTC CSAQQPGLKAKNIQYF
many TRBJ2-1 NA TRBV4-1 TGCGCCAGCAGCCAAGACAGGGGGGGTTACAATGAGCAGTTCTTC CASSQDRGGYNEQFF
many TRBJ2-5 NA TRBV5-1 TGCGCCAGCAGCTTGTTGGGGGCTGTTGAGACCCAGTACTTC CASSLLGAVETQYF
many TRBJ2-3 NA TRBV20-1 TGCAGTGCAGAGGGGGGCGCAGATACGCAGTATTTT CSAEGGADTQYF
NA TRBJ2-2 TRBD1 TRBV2 TGTGCCAGCAGTAACCGGGACAGTTTCACCGGGGAGCTGTTTTTT CASSNRDSFTGELFF
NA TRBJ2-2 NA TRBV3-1 TGTGCCAGCAGCCAAGCCCTTAACACCGGGGAGCTGTTTTTT CASSQALNTGELFF
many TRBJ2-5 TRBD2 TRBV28 TGTGCCAGCAGTACCCGGACTAGCGAGACCCAGTACTTC CASSTRTSETQYF
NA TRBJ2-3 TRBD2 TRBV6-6 TGTGCCAGCAGTTACTCGCGGGAGAAGGCAGATGCGCAGTATTTT CASSYSREKADAQYF
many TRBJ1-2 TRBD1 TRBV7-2 TGTGCCAGCAGCTTAGCCCACTTGACAGGGACCCCCTATGGCTACACCTTC CASSLAHLTGTPYGYTF
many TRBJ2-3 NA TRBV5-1 TGCGCCAGCAGCATAGGACATCAAGGCCCAGATACGCAGTATTTT CASSIGHQGPDTQYF
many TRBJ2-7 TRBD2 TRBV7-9 TGTGCCAGCACCCAAGCGGGGGGTAGCTCCTACGAGCAGTACTTC CASTQAGGSSYEQYF
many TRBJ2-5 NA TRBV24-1 TGTGCCACCAGTGAGCCCGGGACCCAAGAGACCCAGTACTTC CATSEPGTQETQYF
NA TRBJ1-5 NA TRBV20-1 TGCAGTGCTAGTCAACCCTGGGGACGGGGAGGCAATCAGCCCCAGCATTTT CSASQPWGRGGNQPQHF
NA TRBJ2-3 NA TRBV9 TGTGCCAGCAGCGTGGAGGCTAGCTGTTACACAGATACGCAGTATTTT CASSVEASCYTDTQYF
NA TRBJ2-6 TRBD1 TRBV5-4 TGTGCCAGTGGGGACAGGGGTGGAGCTTGGGCCAACGTCCTGACTTTC CASGDRGGAWANVLTF
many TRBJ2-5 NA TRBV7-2 TGTGCCAGCAGCTTAACCGCGGGGATCGAGACCCAGTACTTC CASSLTAGIETQYF
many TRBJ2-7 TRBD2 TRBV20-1 TGCAGTGCTAGCGGGGGGTATTACGAGCAGTACTTC CSASGGYYEQYF
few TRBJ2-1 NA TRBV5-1 TGCGCCAGCAGGTTGGAGGGCAGAACGTACAATGAGCAGTTCTTC CASRLEGRTYNEQFF
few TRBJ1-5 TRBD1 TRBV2 TGTGCCAGCAGTGTCCGCGACAGGGGGCTTATCGGCAATCAGCCCCAGCATTTT CASSVRDRGLIGNQPQHF
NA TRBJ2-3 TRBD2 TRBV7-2 TGTGGCAGCAGCTACCTGACTAGCACAGATGCGCAGTATTTT CGSSYLTSTDAQYF
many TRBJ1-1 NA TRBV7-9 TGTGCCAGCAGCTTAAGGACGGGATTTAACACTGAAGCTTTCTTT CASSLRTGFNTEAFF
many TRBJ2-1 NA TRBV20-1 TGCAGTGCTAGAGTCGTCCATGAGCAGTTCTTC CSARVVHEQFF
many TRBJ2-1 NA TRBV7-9 TGTGCCAGCAGCTTAGAGATCCCCGGTGAGCAGTTCTTC CASSLEIPGEQFF
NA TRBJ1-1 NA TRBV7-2 TGTGCCAGCAGCTTAGCGGGAGTGCGAAACACCGAAGCTTTCTTT CASSLAGVRNTEAFF
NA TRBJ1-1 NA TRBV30 TGTGCCTGGAGTCTCCGAGGCACTGAAGCTTTCTTT CAWSLRGTEAFF
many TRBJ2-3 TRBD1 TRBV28 TGTGCCAGCAGGACACGGGACAGGGAAACAGATACGCAGTATTTT CASRTRDRETDTQYF
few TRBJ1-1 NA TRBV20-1 TGCAGTGCTAGTATGAGGGGTCCAAATTTAAAGAACACTGAAGCTTTCTTT CSASMRGPNLKNTEAFF
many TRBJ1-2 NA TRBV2 TGTGCCAGCGACAGAGGGACTAACTATGGCTACACCTTC CASDRGTNYGYTF
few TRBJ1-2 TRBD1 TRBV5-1 TGCGCCAGCAGCTTGGGTCGGCAGGGGGCCTTATATGGCTACACCTTC CASSLGRQGALYGYTF
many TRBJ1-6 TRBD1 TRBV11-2 TGTGCCAGCAGTCAGGGCAGGGGGCTTTCACCCCTCCACTTT CASSQGRGLSPLHF
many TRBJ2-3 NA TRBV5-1 TGCGCCAGCAGCTCGACTAGAAAGGAGGATACGCAGTATTTT CASSSTRKEDTQYF
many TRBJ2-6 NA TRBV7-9 TGTGCCAGCAGCGCCGGGCCGCTTGGGGCCAACGTCCTGACTTTC CASSAGPLGANVLTF
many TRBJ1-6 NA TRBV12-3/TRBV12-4 TGTGCCAGCAGTTTAGGAGGGAGCTCCTATAATTCACCCCTCCACTTT CASSLGGSSYNSPLHF
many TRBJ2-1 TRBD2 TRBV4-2 TGTGCCAGCAGCAAATCTGATGGACTAGCAGGCTACAATGAGCAGTTCTTC CASSKSDGLAGYNEQFF
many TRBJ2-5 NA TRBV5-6 TGTGCCAGCAGCTTGCTCCGGGGAGCAGAGACCCAGTACTTC CASSLLRGAETQYF
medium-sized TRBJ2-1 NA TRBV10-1 TGCGCCAGCAGTGAGTCGACTCGGGGGGCGGGCACAAATGAGCAGTTCTTC CASSESTRGAGTNEQFF
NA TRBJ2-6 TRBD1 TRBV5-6 TGTGCCAGCAGCTTGTTTTTGAGAGGACAGGGGGACTCTGGGGCCAACGTCCTGACTTTC CASSLFLRGQGDSGANVLTF
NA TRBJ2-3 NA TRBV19 TGTGCCAGTAGTAACCCCGGACAAATTGGGACAGATACGCAGTATTTT CASSNPGQIGTDTQYF
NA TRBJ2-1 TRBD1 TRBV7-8 TGTGCCAGCAGCTTAGCGAGACAGGGTAGTGCGCAGTTCTTC CASSLARQGSAQFF
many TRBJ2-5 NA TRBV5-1 TGCGCCAGCAGCGAAGGACGAGAGACCCAGTACTTC CASSEGRETQYF
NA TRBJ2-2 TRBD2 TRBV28 TGTGCCAGCAGCCACCGGACTAGCGGGACGAACACCGGGGAGCTGTTTTTT CASSHRTSGTNTGELFF